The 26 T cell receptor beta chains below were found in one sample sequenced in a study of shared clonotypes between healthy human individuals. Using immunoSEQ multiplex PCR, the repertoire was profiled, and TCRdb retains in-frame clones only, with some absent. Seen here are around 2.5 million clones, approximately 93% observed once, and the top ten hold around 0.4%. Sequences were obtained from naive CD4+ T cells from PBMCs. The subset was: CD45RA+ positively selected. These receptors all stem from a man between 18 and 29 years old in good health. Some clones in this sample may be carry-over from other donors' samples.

CDR3 sequence (DNA): TGTGCCAGCAGCTTAGACAGTATTGCAGGGACCCAGTACTTC. As protein: CASSLDSIAGTQYF. The rearrangement joins TRBV5-6 to TRBJ2-5; TRBD1 is a possible D gene (5 bases). Deletions cut 2 bases from V and 7 bases from J, with 15 bases between. The CDR3 runs to 14 residues. Germline assignment: CDR1 SGHDT and CDR2 YYEEEE.

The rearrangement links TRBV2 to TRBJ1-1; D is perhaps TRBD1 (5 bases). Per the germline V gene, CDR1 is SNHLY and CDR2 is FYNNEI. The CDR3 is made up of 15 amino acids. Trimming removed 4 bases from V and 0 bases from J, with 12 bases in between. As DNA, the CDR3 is TGTGCCAGCAGTGTCGACAGTCCCATGAACACTGAAGCTTTCTTT. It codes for CASSVDSPMNTEAFF. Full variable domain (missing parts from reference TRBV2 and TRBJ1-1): EPEVTQTPSHQVTQMGQEVILRCVPISNHLYFYWYRQILGQKVEFLVSFYNNEISEKSEIFDDQFSVERPDGSNFTLKIRSTKLEDSAMYFCASSVDSPMNTEAFFGQGTRLTVV.

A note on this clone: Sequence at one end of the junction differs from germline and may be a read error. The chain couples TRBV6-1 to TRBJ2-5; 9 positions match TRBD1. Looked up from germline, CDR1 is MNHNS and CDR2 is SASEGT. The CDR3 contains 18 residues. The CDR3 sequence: CASSETPAGTGYQATQYF. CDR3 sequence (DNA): TGTGCCAGCAGTGAAACGCCAGCCGGGACAGGGTACCAAGCGACCCAGTACTTC.

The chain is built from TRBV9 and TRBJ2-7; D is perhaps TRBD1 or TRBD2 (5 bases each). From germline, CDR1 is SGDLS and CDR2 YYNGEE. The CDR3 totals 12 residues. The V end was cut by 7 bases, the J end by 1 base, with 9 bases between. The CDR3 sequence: CASGGGSYEQYF. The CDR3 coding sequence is TGTGCCAGCGGGGGTGGGTCCTACGAGCAGTACTTC.

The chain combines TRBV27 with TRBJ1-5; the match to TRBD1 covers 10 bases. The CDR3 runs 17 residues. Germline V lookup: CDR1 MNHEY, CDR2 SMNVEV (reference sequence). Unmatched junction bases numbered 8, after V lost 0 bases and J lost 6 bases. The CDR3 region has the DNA TGTGCCAGCAGTTTATCGGTTTTTCGGGACAGGGGTCAGCCCCAGCATTTT. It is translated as CASSLSVFRDRGQPQHF.

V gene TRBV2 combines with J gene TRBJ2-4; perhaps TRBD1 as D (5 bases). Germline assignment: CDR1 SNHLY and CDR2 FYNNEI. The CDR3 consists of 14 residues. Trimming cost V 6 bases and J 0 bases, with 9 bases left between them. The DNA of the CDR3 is TGTGCCAGCAGCTTCACAGGAGCCAAAAACATTCAGTACTTC. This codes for CASSFTGAKNIQYF.

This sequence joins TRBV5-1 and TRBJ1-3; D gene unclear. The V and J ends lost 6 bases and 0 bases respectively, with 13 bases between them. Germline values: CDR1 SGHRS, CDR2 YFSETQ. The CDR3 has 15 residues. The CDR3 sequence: CASTPDGSSGNTIYF. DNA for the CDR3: TGCGCCAGCACCCCCGACGGTAGCTCTGGAAACACCATATATTTT.

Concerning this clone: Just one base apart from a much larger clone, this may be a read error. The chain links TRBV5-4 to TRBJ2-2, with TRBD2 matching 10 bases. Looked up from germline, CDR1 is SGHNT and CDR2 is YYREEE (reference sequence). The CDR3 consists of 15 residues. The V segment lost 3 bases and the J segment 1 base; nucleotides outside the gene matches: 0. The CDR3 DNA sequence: TGTGCCAGCAGCTGGACTAGCGGGAACACCGGGGAGCTGTTTTTT. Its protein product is CASSWTSGNTGELFF.

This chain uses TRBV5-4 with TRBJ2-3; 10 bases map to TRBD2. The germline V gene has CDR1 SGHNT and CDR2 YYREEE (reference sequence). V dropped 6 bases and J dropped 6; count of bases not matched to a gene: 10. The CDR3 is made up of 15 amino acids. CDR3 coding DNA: TGTGCCAGCAACCTAAAAGCGGGAGGGTCGGATACGCAGTATTTT. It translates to CASNLKAGGSDTQYF.

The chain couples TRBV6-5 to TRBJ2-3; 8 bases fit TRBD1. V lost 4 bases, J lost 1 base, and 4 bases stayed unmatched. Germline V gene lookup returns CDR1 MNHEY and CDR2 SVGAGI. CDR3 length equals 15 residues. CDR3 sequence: CASSSGQGRTDTQYF. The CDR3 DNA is TGTGCCAGCAGTTCCGGACAGGGCCGCACAGATACGCAGTATTTT.

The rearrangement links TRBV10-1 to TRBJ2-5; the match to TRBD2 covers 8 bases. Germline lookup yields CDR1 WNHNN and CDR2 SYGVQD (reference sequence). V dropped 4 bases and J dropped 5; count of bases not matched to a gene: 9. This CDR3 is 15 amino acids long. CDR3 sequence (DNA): TGCGCCAGCAGTGTTAGCGGGAATCCGGGTGAGACCCAGTACTTC. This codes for CASSVSGNPGETQYF.

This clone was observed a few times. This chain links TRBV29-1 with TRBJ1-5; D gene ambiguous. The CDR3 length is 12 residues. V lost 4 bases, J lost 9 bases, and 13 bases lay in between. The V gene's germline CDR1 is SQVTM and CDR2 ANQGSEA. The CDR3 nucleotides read TGCAGCGTTGGCCAGATGGAGGGGCCCCAGCATTTT. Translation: CSVGQMEGPQHF.

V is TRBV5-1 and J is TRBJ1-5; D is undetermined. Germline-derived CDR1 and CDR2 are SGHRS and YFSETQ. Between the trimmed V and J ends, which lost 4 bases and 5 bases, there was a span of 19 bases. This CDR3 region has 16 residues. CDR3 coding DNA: TGCGCCAGCAGCCCCGGTTGGGAGGGAAGGGATCAGCCCCAGCATTTT. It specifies CASSPGWEGRDQPQHF.

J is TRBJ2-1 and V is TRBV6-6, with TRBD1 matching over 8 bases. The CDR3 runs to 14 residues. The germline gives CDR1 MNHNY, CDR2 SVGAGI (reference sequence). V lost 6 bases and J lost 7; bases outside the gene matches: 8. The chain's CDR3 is CASSDRGSRNEQFF. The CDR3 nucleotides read TGTGCCAGCAGCGACAGGGGTAGTAGGAATGAGCAGTTCTTC.

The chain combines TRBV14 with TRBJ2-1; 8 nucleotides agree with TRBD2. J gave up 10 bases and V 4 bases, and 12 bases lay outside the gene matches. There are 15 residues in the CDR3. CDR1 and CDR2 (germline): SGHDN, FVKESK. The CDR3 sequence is CASSPLAGPRSEQFF. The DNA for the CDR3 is TGTGCCAGCAGCCCCTTAGCGGGACCCCGCTCGGAGCAGTTCTTC. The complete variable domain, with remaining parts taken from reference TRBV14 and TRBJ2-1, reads EAGVTQFPSHSVIEKGQTVTLRCDPISGHDNLYWYRRVMGKEIKFLLHFVKESKQDESGMPNNRFLAERTGGTYSTLKVQPAELEDSGVYFCASSPLAGPRSEQFFGPGTRLTVL.

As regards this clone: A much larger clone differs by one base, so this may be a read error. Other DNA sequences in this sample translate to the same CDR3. The CDR3 nucleotides are TGTGCCAGCAGCTTACGGGGGAACACTGAAGCTTTCTTT. Amino acid sequence: CASSLRGNTEAFF. This chain connects TRBV7-9 to TRBJ1-1; no clear D gene. There are 13 residues in the CDR3. Germline CDR1 is SEHNR and CDR2 is FQNEAQ (reference sequence). The V gene lost 2 bases and the J gene lost 1 base, with 5 bases spanning the gap. Full variable domain (rest looked up from reference TRBV7-9 and TRBJ1-1): DTGVSQNPRHKITKRGQNVTFRCDPISEHNRLYWYRQTLGQGPEFLTYFQNEAQLEKSRLLSDRFSAERPKGSFSTLEIQRTEQGDSAMYLCASSLRGNTEAFFGQGTRLTVV.

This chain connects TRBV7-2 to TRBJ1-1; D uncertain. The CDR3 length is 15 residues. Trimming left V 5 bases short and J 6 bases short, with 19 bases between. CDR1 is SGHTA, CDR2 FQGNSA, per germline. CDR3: CASSPNGPHLSEAFF. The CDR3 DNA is TGTGCCAGCAGCCCAAATGGACCCCACCTCTCTGAAGCTTTCTTT.

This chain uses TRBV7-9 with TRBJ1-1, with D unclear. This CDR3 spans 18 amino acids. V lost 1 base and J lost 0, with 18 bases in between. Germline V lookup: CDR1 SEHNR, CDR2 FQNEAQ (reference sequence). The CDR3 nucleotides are TGTGCCAGCAGCTTAGGAGGGAGCAGTCTCAGTTTGAACACTGAAGCTTTCTTT. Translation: CASSLGGSSLSLNTEAFF.

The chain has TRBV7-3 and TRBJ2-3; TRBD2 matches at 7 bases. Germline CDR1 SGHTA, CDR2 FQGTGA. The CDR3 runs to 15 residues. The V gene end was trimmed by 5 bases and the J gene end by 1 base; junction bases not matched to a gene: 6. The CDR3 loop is CASSRGVIGTDTQYF. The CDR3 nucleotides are TGTGCCAGCAGCCGGGGGGTGATTGGCACAGATACGCAGTATTTT.

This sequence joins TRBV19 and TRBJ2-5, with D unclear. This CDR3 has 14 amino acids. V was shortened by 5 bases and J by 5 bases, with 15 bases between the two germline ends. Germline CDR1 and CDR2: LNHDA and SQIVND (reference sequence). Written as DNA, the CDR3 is TGTGCCAGTAGTCCTCGTGGGGTAGCTGAGACCCAGTACTTC. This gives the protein CASSPRGVAETQYF.

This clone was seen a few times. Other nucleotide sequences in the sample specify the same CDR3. The CDR3 DNA follows: TGTGCCATCAGTGAGTCGGGGAATGAGCAGTTCTTC. Translated: CAISESGNEQFF. The V call is TRBV10-3, the J call TRBJ2-1; D is ambiguous. Germline CDR1 reads ENHRY; CDR2 reads SYGVKD. The germline V and J ends were trimmed by 0 bases and 7 bases, with 4 bases remaining between them. The CDR3 contains 12 residues.

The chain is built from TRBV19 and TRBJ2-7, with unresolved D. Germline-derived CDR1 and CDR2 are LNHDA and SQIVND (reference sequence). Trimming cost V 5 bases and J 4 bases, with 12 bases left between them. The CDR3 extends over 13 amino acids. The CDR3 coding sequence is TGTGCCAGTAGTTCGCGGCCATTTTACGAGCAGTACTTC. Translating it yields CASSSRPFYEQYF.

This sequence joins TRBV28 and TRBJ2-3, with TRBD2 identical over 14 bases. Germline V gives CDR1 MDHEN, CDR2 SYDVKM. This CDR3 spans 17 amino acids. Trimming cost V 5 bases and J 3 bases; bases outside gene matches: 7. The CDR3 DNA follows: TGTGCCAGCAGTCAAGGGACTAGCGGGAGTGTTACAGATACGCAGTATTTT. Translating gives CASSQGTSGSVTDTQYF.

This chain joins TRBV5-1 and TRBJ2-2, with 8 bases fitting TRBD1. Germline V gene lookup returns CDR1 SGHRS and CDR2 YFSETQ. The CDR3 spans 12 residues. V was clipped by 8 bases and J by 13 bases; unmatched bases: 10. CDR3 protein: CASCKDRGMLFF. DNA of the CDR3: TGCGCCAGTTGTAAAGACAGGGGTATGCTGTTTTTT. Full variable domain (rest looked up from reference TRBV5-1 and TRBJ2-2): KAGVTQTPRYLIKTRGQQVTLSCSPISGHRSVSWYQQTPGQGLQFLFEYFSETQRNKGNFPGRFSGRQFSNSRSEMNVSTLELGDSALYLCASCKDRGMLFFGEGSRLTVL.

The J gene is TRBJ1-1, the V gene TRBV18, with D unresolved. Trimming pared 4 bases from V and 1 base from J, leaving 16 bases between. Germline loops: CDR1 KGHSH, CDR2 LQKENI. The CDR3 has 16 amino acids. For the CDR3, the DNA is TGTGCCAGCTCACAATCATCGGACGCGACGAACACTGAAGCTTTCTTT. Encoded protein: CASSQSSDATNTEAFF.

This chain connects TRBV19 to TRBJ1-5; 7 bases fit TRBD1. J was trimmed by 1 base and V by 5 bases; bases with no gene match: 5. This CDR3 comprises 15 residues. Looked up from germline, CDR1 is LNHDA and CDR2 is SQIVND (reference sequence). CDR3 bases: TGTGCCAGTAGTCCTCAGGGGGTGAGCAATCAGCCCCAGCATTTT. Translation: CASSPQGVSNQPQHF.